This T cell receptor (beta chain) was documented in a study of STAT5B mutations in CD4+ large granular lymphocyte leukemia. Sequencing was performed with immunoSEQ multiplex PCR; in TCRdb, only in-frame clones are kept and a portion is missing. This sample has tens of thousands of clones, with just under 75% found just once. Remarks on this clone: No antigen is known for it. At one boundary the junction diverges from the germline segment, which might be a read error.

Broader study findings: No patients shared main leukemic clonotypes, though about 25% appeared at low frequency elsewhere.

Per the germline V gene, CDR1 is SSHAT and CDR2 is FNYEAQ (reference sequence). The CDR3 loop spans 13 amino acids. Input material: CD4+ T cells from blood buffy coats. The genes are TRBV7-7 and TRBJ1-1; no clear D gene. The TCR originated in a human donor in good health. The CDR3 DNA reads TGTGCTAGCACCTCTCCCCATTTCGAAGCAGCTTTCTTT. This codes for CASTSPHFEAAFF.